The 7 T cell receptor beta chains presented below share a single source sample, sequenced in a study of T-cell reconstitution after alpha-beta-depleted transplantation in children. Unique molecular identifiers were incorporated when the TCRbeta library was constructed. MiXCR, run by TCRdb on the PCR reads, gives a single entry per CDR3 protein. The sample includes hundreds of thousands of distinct CDR3 sequences, roughly 14% seen only once; the top ten take 0.79%. Here the sequenced sample was PBMCs, taken before TCRalphabeta/CD19-depleted stem cell transplant. These receptors were obtained from a girl aged 2 to 9 with congenital amegakaryocytic thrombocytopenia, due to receive a stem cell transplant.

This clonotype was seen many times. V is TRBV7-9 and J is TRBJ2-5; D may match TRBD1 or TRBD2 (5 bases each). The CDR3 is 15 residues long. Germline V gene lookup returns CDR1 SEHNR and CDR2 FQNEAQ (reference sequence). V lost 3 bases and J lost 0, with 11 bases in between. The CDR3 sequence is CASSFSGTNQETQYF. The CDR3 DNA is TGTGCCAGCAGCTTCTCCGGGACCAACCAAGAGACCCAGTACTTC. Using reference TRBV7-9 and TRBJ2-5 for the parts outside the CDR3, the full variable domain is DTGVSQNPRHKITKRGQNVTFRCDPISEHNRLYWYRQTLGQGPEFLTYFQNEAQLEKSRLLSDRFSAERPKGSFSTLEIQRTEQGDSAMYLCASSFSGTNQETQYFGPGTRLLVL.

In its sample, this clonotype was seen many times. The V call is TRBV20-1, the J call TRBJ1-3, with 7 bases fitting TRBD1. Germline V gives CDR1 DFQATT, CDR2 SNEGSKA (reference sequence). The J segment lost 4 bases and the V segment lost 0 bases, leaving 9 bases of the junction unmatched. This CDR3 is built from 16 residues. CDR3 sequence (DNA): TGCAGTGCTAGAGAAATCCGCCGGACAGGAGGAAACACCATATATTTT. It specifies CSAREIRRTGGNTIYF.

As for this clonotype: The limits of the CDR3 on the DNA are not certain, so only TCRdb's listed CDR3 is given. The V call is TRBV20-1, the J call TRBJ2-7; the table assigns TRBD2, which was not confirmed against the DNA. The CDR3 is 12 amino acids in total, end residues counted. Germline CDR1 DFQATT, CDR2 SNEGSKA (reference sequence). CDR3 region: CCAWGGVYEQYF.

The genes are TRBV4-1 and TRBJ2-7, with D possibly called TRBD1 or TRBD2 (5 bases each). This CDR3 spans 14 amino acids. Germline CDR1 MGHRA, CDR2 YSYEKL. V lost 3 bases, J lost 3 bases, and 12 bases lay in between. The CDR3 is CASSQSRDGYEQYF. The CDR3 nucleotides are TGCGCCAGCAGCCAGTCCCGGGACGGCTACGAGCAGTACTTC.

Many counts were recorded for this clonotype. The chain couples TRBV20-1 to TRBJ1-2, with D possibly TRBD1 on 5 matching bases. Germline V gene data show CDR1 as DFQATT and CDR2 as SNEGSKA (reference sequence). The CDR3 is 13 amino acids. Trimming left V 1 base short and J 7 bases short, with 13 bases between. The CDR3 region has the DNA TGCAGTGCTAGAGGTGGGGGTTCGGGTGGCTACACCTTC. The encoded protein is CSARGGGSGGYTF.

The sample holds a few counts of this clonotype. V is TRBV3-1 and J is TRBJ2-3, with D perhaps given as TRBD1 or TRBD2 (5 bases each). With 2 bases removed from V and 4 bases from J, the gap between germline ends came to 13 bases. CDR3 length equals 15 residues. Germline values: CDR1 LGHDT, CDR2 YNNKEL (reference sequence). Here the CDR3 DNA reads TGTGCCAGCAGCCAACTAATCGGGACCGCAGATACGCAGTATTTT. Translation gives CASSQLIGTADTQYF.

In its sample, this clonotype was seen a few times. The chain links TRBV27 to TRBJ2-1; D gene unclear. The germline CDR1 and CDR2 sequences are MNHEY and SMNVEV (reference sequence). The CDR3 consists of 15 residues. Trimming removed 5 bases at V and 0 bases at J, with 11 bases between. The CDR3 loop is CASSTIVGSYNEQFF. CDR3 nucleotide sequence: TGTGCCAGCAGTACTATAGTTGGCTCCTACAATGAGCAGTTCTTC.